The next 15 T cell receptor beta chains were all read from a single sample in a study of T cells in Graves' hyperthyroidism and ophthalmopathy. RNA transcripts served as the template for amplifying TCR beta CDR3 regions. First-round RT-PCR targeting the TCR CDR3 was performed with the HTBI primer set. Using its own MiXCR run on the multiplex PCR reads, TCRdb lists one record per CDR3 protein. The sample has about 560,000 distinct CDR3 sequences; 12% to 15% are singletons. The sequencing input was blood. Receptors were obtained from a woman aged 40-49 years with Graves' hyperthyroidism.

This clonotype was observed many times. This sequence joins TRBV6-1 and TRBJ2-7, with D perhaps matching TRBD1 (6 bases). The CDR3 is made up of 14 amino acids. The V end lost 5 bases, the J end lost 5 bases, and 16 bases lay between the germline ends. CDR1 is MNHNS and CDR2 is SASEGT in the germline V gene. CDR3 in DNA: TGTGCCAGCAGTAACCACAGGGAATCCAACGAGCAGTACTTC. This encodes CASSNHRESNEQYF.

The chain links TRBV3-1 to TRBJ2-1, with a tentative D call TRBD2 (6 bases). The CDR3 is 16 residues long. CDR1 and CDR2 from the germline V gene are LGHDT and YNNKEL (reference sequence). V lost 2 bases to trimming and J lost 10 bases, with 21 bases between them. The CDR3 nucleotides are TGTGCCAGCAGCCAACAGGGACTCCCTTTCTACTACGAGCAGTTCTTC. Translated: CASSQQGLPFYYEQFF.

This clonotype occurred a few times. The germline gene is not matched at one end of the junction; a read error may be the cause. The chain uses TRBV7-7 and TRBJ2-5; the D call may be TRBD1 or TRBD2 (5 bases each). The CDR3 has 15 amino acids. Germline V lookup: CDR1 SSHAT, CDR2 FNYEAQ (reference sequence). CDR3 sequence (DNA): TGTGCTAGCAGCTCCATTCCGGGGCCCCAAGAGACCCAGTACTTC. Protein product: CASSSIPGPQETQYF.

The CDR3 protein is CSVEDLRGSVDEQYF. CDR3 in DNA: TGCAGCGTTGAAGATCTCCGCGGGAGTGTCGACGAGCAGTACTTC. V usage is TRBV29-1 and J usage is TRBJ2-7; 7 bases map to TRBD2. CDR3 length: 15 amino acids. V lost 0 bases and J lost 5; bases outside the gene matches: 10. From germline, CDR1 is SQVTM and CDR2 ANQGSEA.

This clonotype came up many times. This chain joins TRBV20-1 and TRBJ1-1; D gene uncertain. CDR3 size: 14 residues. The V end lost 4 bases, the J end lost 4 bases, and 16 bases lay between the germline ends. Per the germline V gene, CDR1 is DFQATT and CDR2 is SNEGSKA (reference sequence). CDR3 protein: CSAKDESTGTEAFF. In DNA, the CDR3 is TGCAGTGCTAAAGACGAGTCCACGGGCACTGAAGCTTTCTTT.

Only one count was recorded for this clonotype. This sequence joins TRBV10-3 and TRBJ1-5; D remains unclear. The CDR3 is 14 residues long. CDR1 is ENHRY, CDR2 SYGVKD, per germline. The V end lost 0 bases, the J end lost 4 bases, and 7 bases lay between the germline ends. CDR3 sequence: CAISESTVNQPQHF. Written as DNA, the CDR3 is TGTGCCATCAGTGAGTCTACAGTAAATCAGCCCCAGCATTTT.

This clonotype was detected many times. The chain carries TRBV27 and TRBJ1-5; weak D call: TRBD1 (5 bases). This CDR3 region has 14 residues. Germline-derived CDR1 and CDR2 are MNHEY and SMNVEV (reference sequence). Trimming left V 3 bases short and J 3 bases short, with 9 bases between. The DNA of the CDR3 is TGTGCCAGCAGTTTTGGACACCCCAATCAGCCCCAGCATTTT. Encoded protein: CASSFGHPNQPQHF.

V is TRBV29-1 and J is TRBJ1-4, with a possible D match to TRBD1 (5 bases). Germline V gene sequence: CDR1 SQVTM, CDR2 ANQGSEA. V shed 3 bases and J shed 8 bases, with 19 bases lying between them. The length of the CDR3 is 15 residues. CDR3 in amino acids: CSVEGIVGRPEKLFF. The CDR3 nucleotides read TGCAGCGTTGAGGGGATCGTGGGGCGACCCGAAAAACTGTTTTTT.

This clonotype was recorded many times. The chain links TRBV13 to TRBJ2-1; 9 bases agree with TRBD2. CDR1 and CDR2 from the germline V gene are PRHDT and FYEKMQ (reference sequence). The CDR3 runs to 17 residues. J gave up 1 base and V 5 bases, and 9 bases lay outside the gene matches. The CDR3 region is CASSTRGSGGSYNEQFF. The CDR3 nucleotides are TGTGCCAGCAGCACCCGTGGTAGCGGGGGATCCTACAATGAGCAGTTCTTC.

This clonotype showed up just a few times. This chain uses TRBV24-1 with TRBJ2-7, with 7 bases aligning to TRBD1. CDR1 and CDR2 from the germline V gene are KGHDR and SFDVKD. The CDR3 is 12 amino acids. V trimming: 8 bases; J trimming: 5 bases; junction bases outside the gene matches: 5. This CDR3 is CATTKGADEQYF. The CDR3 nucleotides are TGTGCCACCACTAAGGGGGCAGACGAGCAGTACTTC.

This clonotype was picked up many times. The V call is TRBV6-5, the J call TRBJ2-7, with D possibly called TRBD1 or TRBD2 (5 bases each). The V end lost 0 bases, the J end lost 7 bases, and 16 bases lay between the germline ends. The CDR3 is 15 amino acids. Germline lookup yields CDR1 MNHEY and CDR2 SVGAGI. CDR3 loop: CASSYSSRVAGEQYF. Here the CDR3 DNA reads TGTGCCAGCAGTTACTCATCCAGGGTCGCGGGTGAGCAGTACTTC.

This clonotype has at least ten counts. This chain uses TRBV5-1 with TRBJ2-5; D may be TRBD2 (5 bases). V gave up 4 bases and J gave up 0 bases, with 16 bases separating them. The germline V gene encodes CDR1 SGHRS and CDR2 YFSETQ. The length of the CDR3 is 16 residues. DNA for the CDR3: TGCGCCAGCAGCGAAAATACTAGACGAAACCAAGAGACCCAGTACTTC. Translating it yields CASSENTRRNQETQYF.

This clonotype was picked up a small number of times. The CDR3 bases are TGTGCCAGCAGACGTAGCGGGGCTAGCACAGATACGCAGTATTTT. Protein sequence: CASRRSGASTDTQYF. V is TRBV6-1 and J is TRBJ2-3, with 8 bases lining up with TRBD2. Unmatched junction bases numbered 5, after V lost 6 bases and J lost 0 bases. The CDR3 runs 15 residues. The germline V gene encodes CDR1 MNHNS and CDR2 SASEGT.

This clonotype was counted only a few times. This sequence joins TRBV20-1 and TRBJ2-1; TRBD1 agrees at 9 bases. The CDR3 loop spans 15 amino acids. Germline V CDR1 and CDR2: DFQATT, SNEGSKA (reference sequence). The V and J ends lost 5 bases and 12 bases, in that order; junction bases with no gene match: 17. CDR3 in amino acids: CSAHPGDRAPMGQFF. The CDR3 DNA reads TGCAGTGCTCACCCAGGGGACAGGGCGCCCATGGGGCAGTTCTTC.

This clonotype was counted many times. The chain employs TRBV2 and TRBJ2-2, with TRBD1 matching 12 bases. Germline V gene data show CDR1 as SNHLY and CDR2 as FYNNEI. The V gene end was trimmed by 8 bases and the J gene end by 8 bases; junction bases not matched to a gene: 3. The CDR3 length is 13 residues. The CDR3 DNA reads as TGTGCCAGCTTGGGACAGGGGGCGGGGGAGCTGTTTTTT. Translated: CASLGQGAGELFF. The full variable domain, completed using reference TRBV2 and TRBJ2-2, is EPEVTQTPSHQVTQMGQEVILRCVPISNHLYFYWYRQILGQKVEFLVSFYNNEISEKSEIFDDQFSVERPDGSNFTLKIRSTKLEDSAMYFCASLGQGAGELFFGEGSRLTVL.